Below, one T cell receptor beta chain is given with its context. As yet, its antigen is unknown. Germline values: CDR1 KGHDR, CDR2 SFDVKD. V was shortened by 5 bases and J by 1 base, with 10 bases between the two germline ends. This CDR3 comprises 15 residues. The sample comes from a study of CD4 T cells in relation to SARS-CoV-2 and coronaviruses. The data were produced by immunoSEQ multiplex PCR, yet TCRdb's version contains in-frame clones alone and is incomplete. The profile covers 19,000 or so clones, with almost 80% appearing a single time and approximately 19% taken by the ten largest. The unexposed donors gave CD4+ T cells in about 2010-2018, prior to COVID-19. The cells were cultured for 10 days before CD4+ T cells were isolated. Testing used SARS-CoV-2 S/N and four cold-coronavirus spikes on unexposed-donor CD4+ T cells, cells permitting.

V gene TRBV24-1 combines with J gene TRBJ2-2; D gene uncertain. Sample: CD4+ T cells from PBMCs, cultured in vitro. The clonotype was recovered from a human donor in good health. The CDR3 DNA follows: TGTGCCACCAGTGTAGGTACAGTGAACACCGGGGAGCTGTTTTTT. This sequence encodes CATSVGTVNTGELFF.